The TCR beta chain under discussion was sequenced for a study of blood T cells in healthy people across ages. About the research overall: About one barcoded beta molecule per two T cells was captured by template switching.

Notes on the study in general: Comparison with aged donors showed that long-lived donors had more naive CD4+ cells and higher diversity.

A sample-barcoded 5' primer and a J-beta primer mix were used in a second PCR of about 7 to 12 cycles. In TCRdb, the 5' RACE reads were re-called with MiXCR into one record per CDR3 protein. The sample shows approximately 320,000 distinct CDR3 sequences, about 25% of them seen only once. This CDR3 comprises 12 residues. Germline CDR1 is LGHDT and CDR2 is YNNKEL (reference sequence). The V gene lost 2 bases and the J gene lost 8 bases, with 9 bases spanning the gap. This clonotype was seen more than once but under ten times. Antigen: not known. The sequenced sample was blood. This sequence was found in a woman aged 70 to 79 in good health. The chain recombines TRBV3-1 with TRBJ2-5, with D hard to call. The CDR3 spells CASSQSERTQYF. In nucleotides, the CDR3 is TGTGCCAGCAGCCAATCGGAGAGAACCCAGTACTTC.